This T cell receptor (beta chain) was observed in a study of metastatic and nonmetastatic thyroid tumors. Turning to the study itself: The comparison covered peripheral blood and tumor or nodule tissue in malignant and benign thyroid patients. General study findings and limits: Versus benign nodules, malignant thyroid tumors reportedly had significantly higher TCR beta diversity, in blood and tumor.

Authors' analysis steps: What underpinned the distant-metastasis classifier for papillary thyroid cancer was the set of CDR3 differences across clinicopathological groups. TCRdb reassembled clones from the PCR reads with MiXCR. TCRdb, not the authors, supplied the V and J calls. The sample has 89,000 or so clones, around 7.8% seen once. This clone has a count of ten or more. The antigen remains unidentified. The CDR3 runs 14 residues. CDR1 SGHRS and CDR2 YFSETQ come from the germline V gene. Trimming pared 3 bases from V and 8 bases from J, leaving 17 bases between. Prior to thyroid surgery, none of the patients had received any treatment.

The sample taken for sequencing was blood. The receptor's source is a female donor with papillary thyroid cancer or a benign thyroid nodule (not recorded which). Some clones in this sample may be carry-over from other donors' samples. V gene TRBV5-1 combines with J gene TRBJ1-2, with D perhaps TRBD1 (5 bases). The CDR3 is CASSSGQLKTGYTF. The CDR3 bases are TGCGCCAGCAGCTCTGGACAACTTAAGACCGGCTACACCTTC.